The clone carrying this T cell receptor (beta chain) was observed at least ten times. The antigen is not known. From germline, CDR1 is SGHTA and CDR2 FQGNSA. V gave up 5 bases and J gave up 7 bases; unmatched junction bases: 5. CDR3 size: 13 residues. RNA transcripts were the template for amplifying TCR beta CDR3 regions. The HTBI primer set drove a first-round RT-PCR of the TCR CDR3. TCRdb analysed the multiplex PCR reads with MiXCR anew, one entry per CDR3 protein. The sample contains about 410,000 distinct CDR3 sequences, approximately 15% of which appear only once. This entry belongs to a study of T cells in Graves' hyperthyroidism and ophthalmopathy. Turning to the study itself: Peripheral blood was obtained at initial diagnosis, preceding any treatment. Study-wide findings and caveats: Before onset, ophthalmopathy was predicted by the model a median about six months earlier. Blood shared most expanded thyroid clonotypes above 0.001.

Diagnosing involved the use of clinical symptoms, serum thyroxine and TRAb, thyroid ultrasound and orbital computed tomography. This chain links TRBV7-2 with TRBJ2-7, with 10 bases identical to TRBD2. What was sequenced was blood. This clonotype was sampled from a man between 18 and 29 years old with Graves' ophthalmopathy. CDR3 loop: CASSTGLAREQYF. The CDR3 coding sequence is TGTGCCAGCAGCACGGGACTAGCGAGGGAGCAGTACTTC.